What follows are 24 T cell receptor beta chains derived from one specimen sequenced in a study of blood T cell repertoires in COVID-19. Profiling relied on immunoSEQ multiplex PCR, and the TCRdb table lists in-frame clones only, not all of them. The sample lists 200,000 or so clones, roughly nine tenths occurring once. The sequencing sample was made of peripheral blood. These receptors all stem from a man aged 55 to 70 with COVID-19, enrolled during active disease.

This chain joins TRBV24-1 and TRBJ2-3, with 9 bases fitting TRBD2. Per the germline V gene, CDR1 is KGHDR and CDR2 is SFDVKD. This CDR3 has 16 residues. The V gene end was trimmed by 1 base and the J gene end by 3 bases; junction bases not matched to a gene: 4. The CDR3 DNA is TGTGCCACCAGTGATTTCTCTAGCGGGATGACAGATACGCAGTATTTT. Translating it yields CATSDFSSGMTDTQYF.

The V call is TRBV27, the J call TRBJ2-3, with 9 bases lining up with TRBD1. The CDR3 length is 16 residues. The V gene's germline CDR1 is MNHEY and CDR2 SMNVEV (reference sequence). The V gene end was trimmed by 2 bases and the J gene end by 2 bases; junction bases not matched to a gene: 5. The CDR3 bases are TGTGCCAGCAGTTTAGAGGGGACAGGGATCACAGATACGCAGTATTTT. Its translation is CASSLEGTGITDTQYF.

The chain combines TRBV4-2 with TRBJ2-7; TRBD2 aligns across 8 bases. Per germline, CDR1 LGHNA and CDR2 YNFKEQ. This CDR3 comprises 15 residues. The V segment lost 3 bases and the J segment 2 bases; nucleotides outside the gene matches: 6. The CDR3, as DNA: TGTGCCAGCAGCCAGGGACTAGGCTCAGCCTACGAGCAGTACTTC. This gives the protein CASSQGLGSAYEQYF.

The rearrangement joins TRBV3-1 (or the pseudogene TRBV3-2) to TRBJ1-5; a possible D gene is TRBD1 (6 bases). Per the germline V gene, CDR1 is LGHDT and CDR2 is YNNKEL (reference sequence). The CDR3 runs 14 residues. Deletions cut 1 base from V and 2 bases from J, with 6 bases between. The CDR3 DNA sequence: TGTGCCAGCAGCCAAGCAGGGGGCAATCAGCCCCAGCATTTT. Translating it yields CASSQAGGNQPQHF.

This clone has more than one count but fewer than ten. V gene TRBV5-1 combines with J gene TRBJ2-1; 11 bases align to TRBD1. Germline loops: CDR1 SGHRS, CDR2 YFSETQ. This CDR3 spans 13 amino acids. Trimming at V came to 4 bases and at J to 13 bases, leaving 7 bases not matched to a gene. DNA for the CDR3: TGCGCCAGCAGCCCTCTGGACAGGGGGCTCCAGTTCTTC. This translates into CASSPLDRGLQFF.

The J gene is TRBJ1-2, the V gene TRBV3-1 (or the pseudogene TRBV3-2); D unresolved. The CDR3 runs 13 residues. V was shortened by 2 bases and J by 4 bases, with 8 bases between the two germline ends. Germline assignment: CDR1 LGHDT and CDR2 YNNKEL (reference sequence). CDR3 nucleotides: TGTGCCAGCAGCCAAATCCAGTCCTATGGCTACACCTTC. Amino acid sequence: CASSQIQSYGYTF.

The chain links TRBV28 to TRBJ1-4, with TRBD1 matching 9 bases. The germline V gene encodes CDR1 MDHEN and CDR2 SYDVKM. V dropped 11 bases and J dropped 4; count of bases not matched to a gene: 14. The CDR3 runs 16 residues. The CDR3 loop reads CAAGRGQGTSNEKLFF. CDR3 in DNA: TGTGCCGCAGGCAGGGGACAGGGCACAAGTAATGAAAAACTGTTTTTT.

V gene TRBV6-6 combines with J gene TRBJ2-7, with 9 bases identical to TRBD2. J gave up 7 bases and V 3 bases, and 13 bases lay outside the gene matches. The CDR3 runs to 16 residues. From germline, CDR1 is MNHNY and CDR2 SVGAGI (reference sequence). CDR3 in amino acids: CASSYSGGGAPLEQYF. CDR3 nucleotides: TGTGCCAGCAGTTATTCGGGCGGGGGGGCTCCTTTGGAGCAGTACTTC.

The gene calls are TRBV7-9 and TRBJ1-4; D is unresolved. The CDR3 has 14 amino acids. The V gene lost 1 base and the J gene lost 8 bases, with 11 bases spanning the gap. In germline, CDR1 is SEHNR, CDR2 FQNEAQ (reference sequence). CDR3 sequence: CASSLGPMSEKLFF. CDR3 bases: TGTGCCAGCAGCTTAGGTCCTATGAGCGAAAAACTGTTTTTT. The full variable domain, with the rest looked up from reference TRBV7-9 and TRBJ1-4, is DTGVSQNPRHKITKRGQNVTFRCDPISEHNRLYWYRQTLGQGPEFLTYFQNEAQLEKSRLLSDRFSAERPKGSFSTLEIQRTEQGDSAMYLCASSLGPMSEKLFFGSGTQLSVL.

This clone was seen only once. The chain is built from TRBV3-1 (or the pseudogene TRBV3-2) and TRBJ2-3; perhaps TRBD2 as D (6 bases). Looked up from germline, CDR1 is LGHDT and CDR2 is YNNKEL (reference sequence). The V and J ends lost 0 bases and 4 bases respectively, with 26 bases between them. This CDR3 region has 20 residues. The CDR3, as DNA: TGTGCCAGCAGCCAAGACAATTCAATAGGAGGGAGGTTGAAGGCAGATACGCAGTATTTT. Its protein is CASSQDNSIGGRLKADTQYF.

V and J are TRBV5-1 and TRBJ2-1; 8 bases match TRBD1. The length of the CDR3 is 14 residues. The germline V gene encodes CDR1 SGHRS and CDR2 YFSETQ. V lost 1 base, J lost 6 bases, and 3 bases stayed unmatched. CDR3 sequence reads: CASSLRTGTNEQFF. DNA for the CDR3: TGCGCCAGCAGCTTGAGGACAGGGACCAATGAGCAGTTCTTC.

The chain has TRBV19 and TRBJ1-5, with 7 bases fitting TRBD1. Germline assignment: CDR1 LNHDA and CDR2 SQIVND (reference sequence). The CDR3 totals 14 residues. The J segment lost 7 bases and the V segment lost 4 bases, leaving 7 bases of the junction unmatched. CDR3 amino acids: CASSTAGGNQPQHF. The CDR3 bases are TGTGCCAGTAGTACGGCAGGGGGGAACCAGCCCCAGCATTTT.

The chain couples TRBV3-1 (or the pseudogene TRBV3-2) to TRBJ2-1, with D uncertain. Germline loops: CDR1 LGHDT, CDR2 YNNKEL (reference sequence). The CDR3 is 13 residues long. The V end was cut by 0 bases, the J end by 12 bases, with 12 bases between. CDR3 residues: CASSQDSFYGQFF. The CDR3 DNA sequence: TGTGCCAGCAGCCAAGACTCGTTTTACGGGCAGTTCTTC.

The V and J genes are TRBV5-4 and TRBJ2-2; D is possibly TRBD1 (6 bases). Between the trimmed V and J ends, which lost 4 bases and 2 bases, there was a span of 18 bases. CDR1 and CDR2 from the germline V gene are SGHNT and YYREEE (reference sequence). CDR3 length: 17 amino acids. The CDR3 nucleotides read TGTGCCAGCAGCCTGGAGGTCGGGACACCAAACACCGGGGAGCTGTTTTTT. This sequence encodes CASSLEVGTPNTGELFF.

V gene TRBV27 combines with J gene TRBJ1-5; D remains unclear. Trimming removed 2 bases at V and 5 bases at J, with 7 bases between. The CDR3 covers 13 residues. CDR1 and CDR2 (germline): MNHEY, SMNVEV (reference sequence). The CDR3 coding sequence is TGTGCCAGCAGTTTAAACAGAGATCAGCCCCAGCATTTT. Translation gives CASSLNRDQPQHF.

V gene TRBV3-1 (or the pseudogene TRBV3-2) combines with J gene TRBJ2-7, with TRBD2 identical over 8 bases. The CDR3 loop spans 14 amino acids. V shed 9 bases, J shed 2 bases, and the junction held 9 bases outside the gene matches. The germline V gene has CDR1 LGHDT and CDR2 YNNKEL (reference sequence). CDR3: CARNLAGDPYEQYF. CDR3 nucleotide sequence: TGTGCCAGGAATCTAGCGGGCGACCCCTACGAGCAGTACTTC.

The chain employs TRBV28 and TRBJ2-7; perhaps TRBD1 as D (5 bases). The V gene lost 3 bases and the J gene lost 3 bases, with 12 bases spanning the gap. CDR3 size: 14 residues. From germline, CDR1 is MDHEN and CDR2 SYDVKM. The CDR3: CASSLSAGRYEQYF. CDR3 bases: TGTGCCAGCAGTTTGTCGGCAGGGCGCTACGAGCAGTACTTC. Full variable domain (missing parts from reference TRBV28 and TRBJ2-7): DVKVTQSSRYLVKRTGEKVFLECVQDMDHENMFWYRQDPGLGLRLIYFSYDVKMKEKGDIPEGYSVSREKKERFSLILESASTNQTSMYLCASSLSAGRYEQYFGPGTRLTVT.

The chain carries TRBV9 and TRBJ2-6; 7 bases match TRBD1. This CDR3 has 19 residues. Germline CDR1 is SGDLS and CDR2 is YYNGEE. Germline trimming cut 3 bases from V and 1 base from J; bases unmatched to any gene: 13. The CDR3 sequence is CASSEGSGTVGSGANVLTF. In nucleotides, the CDR3 is TGTGCCAGCAGCGAGGGCTCCGGGACAGTGGGGTCTGGGGCCAACGTCCTGACTTTC.

V and J are TRBV7-9 and TRBJ1-4; D may be TRBD1 (5 bases). The CDR3 sequence is 13 residues long. Germline values: CDR1 SEHNR, CDR2 FQNEAQ (reference sequence). Trimming left V 5 bases short and J 13 bases short, with 17 bases between. This chain's CDR3 is CASSTRTPVRLFF. The CDR3 coding sequence is TGTGCCAGCAGCACCAGGACACCCGTTCGACTGTTTTTT.

For the CDR3, the DNA is TGTGCCAGTAGTGCCCTCGGGGCTGGGGCCAACGTCCTGACTTTC. This encodes CASSALGAGANVLTF. The gene calls are TRBV19 and TRBJ2-6, with D possibly being TRBD2 (5 bases). Germline V gene sequence: CDR1 LNHDA, CDR2 SQIVND (reference sequence). V lost 5 bases and J lost 2, with 10 bases in between. This CDR3 has 15 amino acids. The entire variable domain, with the rest obtained from reference TRBV19 and TRBJ2-6, is as follows: DGGITQSPKYLFRKEGQNVTLSCEQNLNHDAMYWYRQDPGQGLRLIYYSQIVNDFQKGDIAEGYSVSREKKESFPLTVTSAQKNPTAFYLCASSALGAGANVLTFGAGSRLTVL.

This chain connects TRBV10-3 to TRBJ2-1; D possibly corresponds to TRBD2 (6 bases). V lost 4 bases and J 2 bases, leaving 18 bases between the germline ends. Per the germline V gene, CDR1 is ENHRY and CDR2 is SYGVKD. CDR3 size: 17 residues. CDR3 loop: CAISGAESDYPYNEQFF. For the CDR3, the DNA is TGTGCCATCAGTGGCGCCGAATCGGACTATCCCTACAATGAGCAGTTCTTC.

The chain carries TRBV19 and TRBJ2-7; 13 positions match TRBD2. In germline, CDR1 is LNHDA, CDR2 SQIVND (reference sequence). The CDR3 spans 17 residues. V dropped 6 bases and J dropped 0; count of bases not matched to a gene: 8. The CDR3 region is CASRWTSGSESSYEQYF. The CDR3 bases are TGTGCCAGTAGATGGACTAGCGGGAGTGAGAGCTCCTACGAGCAGTACTTC.

This clone was seen only once. This chain joins TRBV28 and TRBJ2-7, with D possibly being TRBD2 (6 bases). Between the trimmed V and J ends, which lost 5 bases and 3 bases, there was a span of 11 bases. CDR3 length: 13 amino acids. Germline V gives CDR1 MDHEN, CDR2 SYDVKM. The DNA for the CDR3 is TGTGCCAGCAGTGGAGGGCCCTTCTACGAGCAGTACTTC. This translates into CASSGGPFYEQYF.

V and J are TRBV7-9 and TRBJ1-1; maybe TRBD1 (6 bases). This CDR3 is built from 15 residues. Germline CDR1 SEHNR, CDR2 FQNEAQ (reference sequence). V lost 4 bases to trimming and J lost 9 bases, with 21 bases between them. The CDR3 nucleotides are TGTGCCAGCAGCTCCCGGGACACGGTAGCCGGACAAGCTTTCTTT. Protein: CASSSRDTVAGQAFF. The full variable domain, in which reference TRBV7-9 and TRBJ1-1 provide the parts outside the CDR3, is DTGVSQNPRHKITKRGQNVTFRCDPISEHNRLYWYRQTLGQGPEFLTYFQNEAQLEKSRLLSDRFSAERPKGSFSTLEIQRTEQGDSAMYLCASSSRDTVAGQAFFGQGTRLTVV.